This entry describes one T cell receptor beta chain. Its antigen is undetermined. Data came from immunoSEQ multiplex PCR; TCRdb stores just in-frame clones and leaves some out. The sample lists around 87,000 clones, roughly nine tenths occurring once. The data are from a study of T cell responses to AZD1222 COVID-19 vaccine. Study conclusions and caveats: No day 14 peak samples; only post-peak repertoires were characterized. As reported, nearly half of all spike-specific TCRs target variant regions that are unmutated. Spike-specific TCR breadth and depth rose after two AZD1222 doses. Donors were largely white British and mainly female; clonal diversity was possibly underestimated.

V was cut by 1 base and J by 0 bases, with 16 bases left in between. Germline V gene data show CDR1 as SGHRS and CDR2 as YFSETQ. This CDR3 region has 17 residues. The sequence was collected from an adult who received the AZD1222 COVID-19 vaccine. Specimen: peripheral blood, collected 28 days after the second AZD1222 dose. This chain joins TRBV5-1 and TRBJ1-1; a weak D match, TRBD1 (6 bases). The CDR3 nucleotides are TGCGCCAGCAGCTTGCAGGGGATTGGGATAATGAACACTGAAGCTTTCTTT. This sequence encodes CASSLQGIGIMNTEAFF. The full variable domain, its missing parts supplied by reference TRBV5-1 and TRBJ1-1, is KAGVTQTPRYLIKTRGQQVTLSCSPISGHRSVSWYQQTPGQGLQFLFEYFSETQRNKGNFPGRFSGRQFSNSRSEMNVSTLELGDSALYLCASSLQGIGIMNTEAFFGQGTRLTVV.